Each of the 22 T cell receptor beta chains below was sequenced from the same sample in a study of regulatory T cells in long-lasting Graves disease. Library construction for TCR beta used iRepertoire HTBI primers and Arm-PCR of CDR3 regions. TCRdb analysed the multiplex PCR reads with MiXCR anew, one entry per CDR3 protein. The sample contains fewer than 650,000 distinct CDR3 sequences, 16% of which appear only once. Time point given: newly diagnosed GD, antithyroid drugs for less than 3 months. Researchers made the TCR library from RNA that was extracted from PBMCs. These data were also reused for a study on T cells in Graves' hyperthyroidism and ophthalmopathy.

The starting material was peripheral blood mononuclear cells (PBMCs), obtained at new diagnosis, from a patient treated with antithyroid drugs. These receptors all come from a man younger than 30 with Graves disease.

This clonotype was recorded a few times. J is TRBJ2-1 and V is TRBV9; 13 nucleotides match TRBD2. There are 18 residues in the CDR3. Germline CDR1 and CDR2: SGDLS and YYNGEE. The ends lost 4 bases at V and 2 bases at J; junction bases unmatched: 9. The CDR3 loop is CASSPRTSGRAPYNEQFF. The CDR3, as DNA: TGTGCCAGCAGCCCTCGGACTAGCGGGAGAGCCCCCTACAATGAGCAGTTCTTC.

At least ten counts were recorded for this clonotype. V usage is TRBV20-1 and J usage is TRBJ2-7; 9 bases fit TRBD1. J was trimmed by 6 bases and V by 3 bases; bases with no gene match: 3. This CDR3 has 12 residues. Germline CDR1 reads DFQATT; CDR2 reads SNEGSKA (reference sequence). The CDR3 here is CSASTGGGEQYF. The CDR3 DNA follows: TGCAGTGCTAGTACAGGGGGCGGCGAGCAGTACTTC.

This clonotype was detected ten times or more. The CDR3 nucleotides are TGTGCCAGCAGCCGACCTACTCGTAAGACCCAGTACTTC. Translating gives CASSRPTRKTQYF. This chain links TRBV12-3 or TRBV12-4 with TRBJ2-5; D is unresolved. The CDR3 extends over 13 amino acids. V was clipped by 6 bases and J by 6 bases, with 14 bases between them.

The chain carries TRBV9 and TRBJ2-3, with D hard to call. The CDR3 totals 14 residues. V was trimmed by 2 bases and J by 1 base, leaving 8 bases between them. Per the germline V gene, CDR1 is SGDLS and CDR2 is YYNGEE. CDR3 in DNA: TGTGCCAGCAGCGTCCGGACCGGCACAGATACGCAGTATTTT. Translation gives CASSVRTGTDTQYF.

This chain links TRBV11-2 with TRBJ1-1; TRBD1 might be the D (5 bases). Germline CDR1 SGHAT, CDR2 FQNNGV. The CDR3 runs 17 residues. The germline V and J ends were trimmed by 2 bases and 0 bases, with 16 bases remaining between them. The chain's CDR3 is CASSLIRWGDLNTEAFF. CDR3 coding DNA: TGTGCCAGCAGCTTAATCCGGTGGGGGGATCTGAACACTGAAGCTTTCTTT.

This clonotype was recorded many times. The chain carries TRBV19 and TRBJ2-7; 8 bases are shared with TRBD2. The trim removed 11 bases at V and 3 bases at J, leaving 3 bases unmatched. Germline V gene data show CDR1 as LNHDA and CDR2 as SQIVND (reference sequence). The CDR3 sequence is 11 residues long. The CDR3 region is CAAGGGYEQYF. CDR3 sequence (DNA): TGTGCCGCGGGAGGCGGCTACGAGCAGTACTTC.

This clonotype was seen repeatedly, ten times or more. The chain combines TRBV15 with TRBJ1-6; D is undetermined. This CDR3 is 13 amino acids long. V dropped 3 bases and J dropped 8 bases, with 8 bases sitting between them. CDR1 and CDR2 from the germline V gene are LNHNV and YYDKDF (reference sequence). CDR3 sequence reads: CATSSRLDSPLHF. The CDR3 DNA reads TGTGCCACCAGCAGTCGACTCGATTCACCCCTCCACTTT.

The V and J genes are TRBV4-1 and TRBJ1-6; D is undetermined. V lost 1 base and J 7 bases, leaving 11 bases between the germline ends. The CDR3 runs 15 residues. Germline V CDR1 and CDR2: MGHRA, YSYEKL. CDR3 DNA sequence: TGCGCCAGCAGCCAAGCGGGCAGTGGGAATTCACCCCTCCACTTT. Amino acid sequence: CASSQAGSGNSPLHF.

V usage is TRBV7-3 and J usage is TRBJ2-1; TRBD2 agrees at 7 bases. V was pared by 4 bases and J by 7 bases, with 13 bases of the junction left unmatched. The CDR3 spans 16 residues. Germline loops: CDR1 SGHTA, CDR2 FQGTGA. This CDR3 reads CASSSEWAGAENEQFF. In DNA, the CDR3 is TGTGCCAGCAGCTCCGAATGGGCGGGAGCGGAAAATGAGCAGTTCTTC.

In this sample, this clonotype turned up a few times. V gene TRBV29-1 combines with J gene TRBJ2-5; D gene unclear. CDR1 and CDR2 (germline): SQVTM, ANQGSEA. The CDR3 sequence is 12 residues long. The V end was cut by 5 bases, the J end by 5 bases, with 12 bases between. The CDR3 sequence: CSVRRARETQYF. The CDR3 DNA follows: TGCAGCGTTCGACGCGCGAGGGAGACCCAGTACTTC.

The V and J genes are TRBV6-5 and TRBJ1-6; D is unresolved. This CDR3 is built from 15 residues. CDR1 is MNHEY and CDR2 is SVGAGI in the germline V gene. V shed 4 bases and J shed 7 bases, with 14 bases lying between them. CDR3: CASSWEEGMNSPLHF. For the CDR3, the DNA is TGTGCCAGCAGTTGGGAGGAGGGTATGAATTCACCCCTCCACTTT.

Of note for this clonotype: A far bigger clonotype differs at one base, so this is likely a read error. The chain recombines TRBV27 with TRBJ1-6; 11 bases match TRBD1. The CDR3 is 16 residues long. In germline, CDR1 is MNHEY, CDR2 SMNVEV (reference sequence). In DNA form, the CDR3 reads TGTACCAGCAGTTTAGGACAGGGGGCATATAATTCACCCCTCCACTTT. As protein: CTSSLGQGAYNSPLHF.

The table lists this clonotype with many counts. The CDR3 here is CASSYGLAGARNGELFF. The CDR3 coding sequence is TGTGCCAGCAGTTACGGACTAGCGGGAGCTCGTAACGGGGAGCTGTTTTTT. The chain joins TRBV6-5 to TRBJ2-2, with TRBD2 identical over 13 bases. V dropped 2 bases and J dropped 7; count of bases not matched to a gene: 7. This CDR3 spans 17 amino acids. CDR1 is MNHEY and CDR2 is SVGAGI in the germline V gene.

This clonotype was detected a few times. The rearrangement uses TRBV29-1 and TRBJ1-2; 8 bases line up with TRBD1. The V segment lost 4 bases and the J segment 7 bases; nucleotides outside the gene matches: 23. There are 18 residues in the CDR3. From germline, CDR1 is SQVTM and CDR2 ANQGSEA. CDR3 in amino acids: CSVGEMPRAGGSNPGYTF. DNA of the CDR3: TGCAGCGTTGGGGAAATGCCCAGGGCAGGGGGCTCGAATCCTGGCTACACCTTC. Supplemented by reference TRBV29-1 and TRBJ1-2, the full variable domain reads SAVISQKPSRDICQRGTSLTIQCQVDSQVTMMFWYRQQPGQSLTLIATANQGSEATYESGFVIDKFPISRPNLTFSTLTVSNMSPEDSSIYLCSVGEMPRAGGSNPGYTFGSGTRLTVV.

This clonotype was counted many times. The chain combines TRBV18 with TRBJ1-5; unclear D gene. Trimming left V 2 bases short and J 1 base short, with 9 bases between. Germline V gene lookup returns CDR1 KGHSH and CDR2 LQKENI. The CDR3 has 15 amino acids. CDR3 amino acids: CASSPSGPSNQPQHF. DNA of the CDR3: TGTGCCAGCTCACCATCCGGGCCCAGCAATCAGCCCCAGCATTTT. The entire variable domain, with the rest obtained from reference TRBV18 and TRBJ1-5, is as follows: NAGVMQNPRHLVRRRGQEARLRCSPMKGHSHVYWYRQLPEEGLKFMVYLQKENIIDESGMPKERFSAEFPKEGPSILRIQQVVRGDSAAYFCASSPSGPSNQPQHFGDGTRLSIL.

This clonotype was detected a few times. V usage is TRBV2 and J usage is TRBJ2-7; the match to TRBD2 covers 12 bases. The CDR3 length is 15 residues. V dropped 6 bases and J dropped 6; count of bases not matched to a gene: 9. CDR1 SNHLY and CDR2 FYNNEI come from the germline V gene. CDR3: CASRERLAGVGEQYF. CDR3 sequence (DNA): TGTGCCAGCAGAGAAAGACTAGCGGGAGTTGGCGAGCAGTACTTC.

CDR3 DNA: TGCGCCAGCAGCCAAGACTCGGGACGAAGGCAGGGGAGGGGAAACACCATATATTTT. This translates into CASSQDSGRRQGRGNTIYF. The chain links TRBV4-1 to TRBJ1-3; possible D gene TRBD1, 6 bases. The germline gives CDR1 MGHRA, CDR2 YSYEKL. The CDR3 has 19 amino acids. The V end was cut by 0 bases, the J end by 4 bases, with 22 bases between.

This clonotype was seen repeatedly, ten times or more. The J gene is TRBJ2-1, the V gene TRBV7-6; TRBD1 might be the D (6 bases). With 6 bases removed from V and 4 bases from J, the gap between germline ends came to 25 bases. Germline CDR1 reads SGHVS; CDR2 reads FNYEAQ. The CDR3 runs 18 residues. The CDR3: CASSPGRGEYQGYNEQFF. CDR3 DNA sequence: TGTGCCAGCAGTCCAGGACGGGGCGAGTACCAGGGGTACAATGAGCAGTTCTTC.

In its sample, this clonotype was seen many times. J is TRBJ2-7 and V is TRBV3-1; D may be TRBD2 (5 bases). There are 15 residues in the CDR3. Germline CDR1 is LGHDT and CDR2 is YNNKEL (reference sequence). With 0 bases removed from V and 2 bases from J, the gap between germline ends came to 11 bases. Here the CDR3 reads CASSQDSRATYEQYF. As DNA, the CDR3 is TGTGCCAGCAGCCAAGATTCGCGGGCCACCTACGAGCAGTACTTC.

The chain is built from TRBV6-6 and TRBJ1-1; unclear D gene. CDR3 length: 14 amino acids. V gave up 0 bases and J gave up 4 bases, with 9 bases separating them. Germline CDR1 reads MNHNY; CDR2 reads SVGAGI (reference sequence). As DNA, the CDR3 is TGTGCCAGCAGTTACTCGATCGAGGGCACTGAAGCTTTCTTT. Its protein is CASSYSIEGTEAFF.

This clonotype occurred many times. The chain recombines TRBV2 with TRBJ2-7; possibly TRBD1 for D (6 bases). From germline, CDR1 is SNHLY and CDR2 FYNNEI. V shed 7 bases and J shed 3 bases, with 10 bases lying between them. The CDR3 spans 12 residues. The CDR3 here is CASTRQVYEQYF. The CDR3 DNA follows: TGTGCCAGCACGAGACAGGTCTACGAGCAGTACTTC.

The chain has TRBV6-5 and TRBJ1-2; D not certain. CDR3 length: 14 amino acids. CDR1 and CDR2 from the germline V gene are MNHEY and SVGAGI. V shed 2 bases and J shed 0 bases, with 7 bases lying between them. CDR3 coding DNA: TGTGCCAGCAGTTACGATGGAGCTAACTATGGCTACACCTTC. This encodes CASSYDGANYGYTF.